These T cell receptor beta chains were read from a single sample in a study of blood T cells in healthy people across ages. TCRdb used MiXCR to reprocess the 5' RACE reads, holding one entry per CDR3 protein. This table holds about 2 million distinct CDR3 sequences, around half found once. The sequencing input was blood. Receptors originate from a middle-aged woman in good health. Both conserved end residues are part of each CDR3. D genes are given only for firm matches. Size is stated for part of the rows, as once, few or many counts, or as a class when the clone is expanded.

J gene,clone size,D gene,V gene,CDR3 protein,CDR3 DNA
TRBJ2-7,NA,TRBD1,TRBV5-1,CASSYRDRGLSEQYF,TGCGCCAGCAGCTACCGGGACAGGGGGCTCAGTGAGCAGTACTTC
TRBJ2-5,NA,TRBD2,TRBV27,CASSSGLAGAPRETQYF,TGTGCCAGCAGTTCCGGACTAGCGGGGGCGCCACGGGAGACCCAGTACTTC
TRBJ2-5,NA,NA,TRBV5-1,CASSAAGVVQETQYF,TGCGCCAGCAGCGCTGCAGGGGTCGTTCAAGAGACCCAGTACTTC
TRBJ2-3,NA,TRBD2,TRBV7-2,CASSYPISGGVTDTQYF,TGTGCCAGCAGCTATCCGATTAGCGGGGGGGTCACAGATACGCAGTATTTT
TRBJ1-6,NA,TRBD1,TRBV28,CASRPGTGRNSPLHF,TGTGCCAGCAGGCCTGGGACAGGAAGAAATTCACCCCTCCACTTT
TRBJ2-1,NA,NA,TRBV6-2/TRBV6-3,CASSSAGASTSYNEQFF,TGTGCCAGCAGCTCCGCGGGCGCCAGTACATCTTACAATGAGCAGTTCTTC
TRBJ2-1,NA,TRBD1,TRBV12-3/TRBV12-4,CASSARQGPYNEQFF,TGTGCCAGCAGTGCCAGACAGGGGCCCTACAATGAGCAGTTCTTC
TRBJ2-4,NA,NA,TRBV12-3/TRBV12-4,CASSLDRRGLLAKNIQYF,TGTGCCAGCAGCCTCGACAGGCGGGGGCTACTAGCCAAAAACATTCAGTACTTC
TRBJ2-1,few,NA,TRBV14,CASSRNAIGLQFF,TGTGCCAGCAGCCGAAATGCGATCGGACTACAGTTCTTC
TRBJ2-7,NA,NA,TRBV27,CASSLSISYEQYF,TGTGCCAGCAGTTTATCGATCTCCTACGAGCAGTACTTC
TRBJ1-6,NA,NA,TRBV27,CASRTTGPYNSPLHF,TGTGCCAGCAGAACCACCGGCCCGTATAATTCACCCCTCCACTTT
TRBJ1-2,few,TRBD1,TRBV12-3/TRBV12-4,CASSFKGRQGGPNYGYTF,TGTGCCAGCAGTTTCAAGGGACGACAGGGAGGGCCTAACTATGGCTACACCTTC
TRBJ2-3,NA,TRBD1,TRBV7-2,CTSSLRPGQGASTDTQYF,TGTACCAGCAGCTTAAGGCCGGGACAGGGAGCCAGCACAGATACGCAGTATTTT
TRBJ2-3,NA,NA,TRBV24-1,CATRDFTDTQYF,TGTGCCACCAGGGACTTCACAGATACGCAGTATTTT
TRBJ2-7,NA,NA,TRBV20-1,CSAVTRAEQYF,TGCAGTGCTGTGACTAGGGCCGAGCAGTACTTC
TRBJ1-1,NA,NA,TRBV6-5,CASSDVWADTEAFF,TGTGCCAGCAGTGACGTGTGGGCGGACACTGAAGCTTTCTTT
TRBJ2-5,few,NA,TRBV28,CASSPSGAGTQYF,TGTGCCAGCAGCCCTTCTGGGGCGGGGACCCAGTACTTC
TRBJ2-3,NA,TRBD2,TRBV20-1,CSASTSGALADTQYF,TGCAGTGCTAGTACTAGCGGGGCTCTCGCAGATACGCAGTATTTT
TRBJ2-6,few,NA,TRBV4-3,CASSQEVRVSGANVLTF,TGCGCCAGCAGCCAAGAGGTTCGGGTCTCTGGGGCCAACGTCCTGACTTTC
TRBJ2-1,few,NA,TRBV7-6,CASTPGRSSYNEQFF,TGTGCCAGCACTCCCGGGCGAAGCTCCTACAATGAGCAGTTCTTC
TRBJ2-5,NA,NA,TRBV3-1,CASSQDGLNQETQYF,TGTGCCAGCAGCCAAGACGGACTAAACCAAGAGACCCAGTACTTC
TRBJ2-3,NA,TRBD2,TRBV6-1,CASAAAGGYTDTQYF,TGTGCCAGCGCGGCGGCGGGGGGCTACACAGATACGCAGTATTTT
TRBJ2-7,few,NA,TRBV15,CATSRDGTGGDEQYF,TGTGCCACCAGCAGAGATGGCACAGGCGGGGACGAGCAGTACTTC
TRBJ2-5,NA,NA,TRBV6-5,CASSYIRGRAYNEQYF,TGTGCCAGCAGTTACATCCGGGGACGGGCTTACAACGAACAGTACTTC
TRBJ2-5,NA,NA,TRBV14,CASSRSLAETQYF,TGTGCCAGCAGCCGCTCCCTCGCGGAGACCCAGTACTTC
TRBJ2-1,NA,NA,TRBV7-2,CASSGAFGSNEQFF,TGTGCCTCCTCGGGGGCATTCGGCTCCAATGAGCAGTTCTTC
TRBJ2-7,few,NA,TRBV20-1,CSARGRGLPYEQYF,TGCAGTGCTAGAGGGCGGGGGCTCCCCTACGAGCAGTACTTC
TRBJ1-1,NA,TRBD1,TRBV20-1,CSAKGQVANTEAFF,TGCAGTGCTAAGGGACAGGTTGCGAACACTGAAGCTTTCTTT
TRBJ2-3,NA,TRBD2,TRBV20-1,CSARLAGQSRTDTQYF,TGCAGTGCTAGACTAGCGGGGCAGTCCCGCACAGATACGCAGTATTTT